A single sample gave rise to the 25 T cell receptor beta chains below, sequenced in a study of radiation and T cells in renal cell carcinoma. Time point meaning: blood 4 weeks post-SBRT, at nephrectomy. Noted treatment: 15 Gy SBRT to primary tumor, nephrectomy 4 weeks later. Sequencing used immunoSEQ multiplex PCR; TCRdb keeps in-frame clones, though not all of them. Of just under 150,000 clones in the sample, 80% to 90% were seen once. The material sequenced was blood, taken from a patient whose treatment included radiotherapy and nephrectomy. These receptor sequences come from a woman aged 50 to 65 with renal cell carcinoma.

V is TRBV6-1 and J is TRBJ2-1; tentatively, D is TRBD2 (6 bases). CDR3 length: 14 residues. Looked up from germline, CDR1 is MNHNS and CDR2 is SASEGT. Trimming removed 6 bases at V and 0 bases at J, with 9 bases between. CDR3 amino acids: CASRDGSSYNEQFF. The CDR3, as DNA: TGTGCCAGCAGGGACGGGAGCTCCTACAATGAGCAGTTCTTC.

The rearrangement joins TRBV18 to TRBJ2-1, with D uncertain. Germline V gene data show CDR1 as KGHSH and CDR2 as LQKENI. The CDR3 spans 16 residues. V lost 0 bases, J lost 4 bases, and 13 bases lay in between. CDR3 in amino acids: CASSPPMAEKYNEQFF. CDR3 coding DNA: TGTGCCAGCTCACCACCGATGGCCGAGAAGTACAATGAGCAGTTCTTC.

This chain's CDR3 is CATSRDWAEADTLSGANVLTF. DNA of the CDR3: TGTGCCACCAGCAGAGATTGGGCTGAGGCGGATACTCTCTCTGGGGCCAACGTCCTGACTTTC. J is TRBJ2-6 and V is TRBV15; D not resolved. Germline V gives CDR1 LNHNV, CDR2 YYDKDF (reference sequence). There are 21 residues in the CDR3. V lost 0 bases and J 0 bases, leaving 21 bases between the germline ends. The complete variable domain, with remaining parts taken from reference TRBV15 and TRBJ2-6, reads DAMVIQNPRYQVTQFGKPVTLSCSQTLNHNVMYWYQQKSSQAPKLLFHYYDKDFNNEADTPDNFQSRRPNTSFCFLDIRSPGLGDTAMYLCATSRDWAEADTLSGANVLTFGAGSRLTVL.

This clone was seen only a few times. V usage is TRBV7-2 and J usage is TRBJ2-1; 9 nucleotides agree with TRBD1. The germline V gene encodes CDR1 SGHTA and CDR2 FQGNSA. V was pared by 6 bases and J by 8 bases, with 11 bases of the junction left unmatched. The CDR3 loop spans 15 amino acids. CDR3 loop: CASRPGTGWADEQFF. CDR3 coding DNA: TGTGCCAGCAGGCCCGGGACAGGGTGGGCGGATGAGCAGTTCTTC.

The CDR3 here is CASRFSGGWETQYF. The CDR3 DNA reads TGTGCCAGCAGATTCTCGGGGGGGTGGGAGACCCAGTACTTC. The chain carries TRBV6-5 and TRBJ2-5; TRBD2 agrees at 8 bases. The CDR3 spans 14 residues. Germline trimming cut 6 bases from V and 5 bases from J; bases unmatched to any gene: 8. Per the germline V gene, CDR1 is MNHEY and CDR2 is SVGAGI.

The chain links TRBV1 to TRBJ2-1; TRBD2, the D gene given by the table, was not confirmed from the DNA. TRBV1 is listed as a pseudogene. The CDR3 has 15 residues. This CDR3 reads CTSSLRDYVYNEQFF. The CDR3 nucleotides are TGCACCAGCAGCCTCCGGGACTATGTTTACAATGAGCAGTTCTTC.

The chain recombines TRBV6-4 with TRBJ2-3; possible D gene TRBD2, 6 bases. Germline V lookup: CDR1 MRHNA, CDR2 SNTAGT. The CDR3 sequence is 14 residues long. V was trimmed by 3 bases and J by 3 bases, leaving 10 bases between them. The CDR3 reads CASSENGGTDTQYF. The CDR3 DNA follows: TGTGCCAGCAGTGAAAACGGGGGAACAGATACGCAGTATTTT.

The DNA of the CDR3 is TGTGCCAGCAGCGTACTCCCAGACCGAGACGAGCAGTACTTC. Residues: CASSVLPDRDEQYF. The chain links TRBV9 to TRBJ2-7; D unresolved. The CDR3 spans 14 residues. Germline loops: CDR1 SGDLS, CDR2 YYNGEE. V was trimmed by 1 base and J by 5 bases, leaving 13 bases between them.

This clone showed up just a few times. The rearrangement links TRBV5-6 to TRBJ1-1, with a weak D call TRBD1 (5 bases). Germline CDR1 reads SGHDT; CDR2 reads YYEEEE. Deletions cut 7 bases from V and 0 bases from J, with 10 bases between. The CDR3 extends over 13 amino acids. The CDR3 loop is CASSGGMNTEAFF. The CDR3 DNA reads TGTGCCAGCTCCGGGGGGATGAACACTGAAGCTTTCTTT.

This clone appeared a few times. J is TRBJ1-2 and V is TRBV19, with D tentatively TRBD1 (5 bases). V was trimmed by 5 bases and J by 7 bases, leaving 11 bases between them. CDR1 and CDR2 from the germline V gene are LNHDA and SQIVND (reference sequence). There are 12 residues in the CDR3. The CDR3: CASSGPGGGYTF. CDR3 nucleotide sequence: TGTGCCAGTAGTGGGCCCGGGGGTGGCTACACCTTC.

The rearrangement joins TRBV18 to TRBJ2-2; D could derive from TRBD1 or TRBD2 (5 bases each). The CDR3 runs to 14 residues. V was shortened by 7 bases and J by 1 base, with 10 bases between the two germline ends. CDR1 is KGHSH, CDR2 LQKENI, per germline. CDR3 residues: CASWGTLNTGELFF. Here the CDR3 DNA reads TGTGCCAGCTGGGGGACCTTGAACACCGGGGAGCTGTTTTTT.

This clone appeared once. The CDR3 is CASSITPGQGETQYF. CDR3 DNA: TGTGCCAGTAGTATAACCCCCGGACAGGGAGAGACCCAGTACTTC. The genes are TRBV19 and TRBJ2-5, with 8 bases identical to TRBD1. The CDR3 extends over 15 amino acids. Per germline, CDR1 LNHDA and CDR2 SQIVND (reference sequence). J was trimmed by 4 bases and V by 2 bases; bases with no gene match: 6.

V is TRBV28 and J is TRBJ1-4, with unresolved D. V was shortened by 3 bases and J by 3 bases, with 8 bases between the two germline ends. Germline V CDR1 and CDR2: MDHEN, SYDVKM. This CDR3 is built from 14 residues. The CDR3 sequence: CASSLLGANEKLFF. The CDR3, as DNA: TGTGCCAGCAGTTTGCTCGGGGCTAATGAAAAACTGTTTTTT.

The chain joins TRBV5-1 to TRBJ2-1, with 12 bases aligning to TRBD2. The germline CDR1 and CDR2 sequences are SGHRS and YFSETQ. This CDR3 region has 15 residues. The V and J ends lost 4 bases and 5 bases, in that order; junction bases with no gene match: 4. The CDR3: CASSPRLAGDNEQFF. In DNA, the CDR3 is TGCGCCAGCAGCCCTCGACTAGCGGGGGACAATGAGCAGTTCTTC.

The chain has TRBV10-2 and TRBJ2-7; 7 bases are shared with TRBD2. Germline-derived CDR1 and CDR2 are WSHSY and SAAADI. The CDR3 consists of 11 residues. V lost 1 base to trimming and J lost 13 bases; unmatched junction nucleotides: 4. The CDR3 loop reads CASSELREKYF. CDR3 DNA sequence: TGCGCCAGCAGTGAGTTGCGGGAGAAATACTTC.

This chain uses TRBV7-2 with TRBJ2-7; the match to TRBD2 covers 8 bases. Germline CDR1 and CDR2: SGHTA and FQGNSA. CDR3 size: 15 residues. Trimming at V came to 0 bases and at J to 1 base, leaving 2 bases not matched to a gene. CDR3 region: CASSLAQRGSYEQYF. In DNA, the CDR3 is TGTGCCAGCAGCTTAGCCCAGCGGGGGTCCTACGAGCAGTACTTC.

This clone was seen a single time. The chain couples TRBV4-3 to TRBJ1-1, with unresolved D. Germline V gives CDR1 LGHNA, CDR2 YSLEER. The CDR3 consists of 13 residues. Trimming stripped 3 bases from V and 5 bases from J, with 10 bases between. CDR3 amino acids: CASSQASRTEAFF. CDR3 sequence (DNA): TGCGCCAGCAGCCAGGCCAGTAGGACTGAAGCTTTCTTT.

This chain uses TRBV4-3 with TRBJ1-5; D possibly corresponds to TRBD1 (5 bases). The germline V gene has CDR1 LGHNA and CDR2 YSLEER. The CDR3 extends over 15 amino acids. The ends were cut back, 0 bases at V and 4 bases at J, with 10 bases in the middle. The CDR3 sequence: CASSQDFGGNQPQHF. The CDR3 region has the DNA TGCGCCAGCAGCCAAGATTTCGGGGGTAATCAGCCCCAGCATTTT.

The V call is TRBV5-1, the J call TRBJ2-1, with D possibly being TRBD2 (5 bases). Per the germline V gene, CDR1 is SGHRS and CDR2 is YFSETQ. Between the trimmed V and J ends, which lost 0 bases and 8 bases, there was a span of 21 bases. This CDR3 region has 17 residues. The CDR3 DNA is TGCGCCAGCAGCTTGGCTGGTGGACTCATACTTGGAGATGAGCAGTTCTTC. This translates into CASSLAGGLILGDEQFF.

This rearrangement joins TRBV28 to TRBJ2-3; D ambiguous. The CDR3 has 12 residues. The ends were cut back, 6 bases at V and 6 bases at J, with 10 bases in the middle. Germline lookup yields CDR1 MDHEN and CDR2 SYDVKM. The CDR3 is CASRAPPDTQYF. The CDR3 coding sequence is TGTGCCAGCAGAGCCCCCCCGGATACGCAGTATTTT.

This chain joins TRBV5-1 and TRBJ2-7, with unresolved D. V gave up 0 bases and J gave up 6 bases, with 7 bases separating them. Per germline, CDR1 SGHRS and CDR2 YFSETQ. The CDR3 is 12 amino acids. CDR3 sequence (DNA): TGCGCCAGCAGCTTGGGAGTAGGCGAGCAGTACTTC. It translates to CASSLGVGEQYF.

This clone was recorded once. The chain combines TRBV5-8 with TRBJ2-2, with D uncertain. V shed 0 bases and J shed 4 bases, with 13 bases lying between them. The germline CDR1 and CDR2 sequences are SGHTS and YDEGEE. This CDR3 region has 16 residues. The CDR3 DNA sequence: TGTGCCAGCAGCTTGGCCGGTGGGCACCTCACCGGGGAGCTGTTTTTT. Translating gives CASSLAGGHLTGELFF.

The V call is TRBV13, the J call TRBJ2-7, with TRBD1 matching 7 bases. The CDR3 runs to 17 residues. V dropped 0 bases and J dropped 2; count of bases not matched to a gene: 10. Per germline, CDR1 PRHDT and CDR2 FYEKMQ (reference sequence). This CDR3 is CASSLGPGQFTPYEQYF. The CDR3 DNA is TGTGCCAGCAGCTTAGGACCGGGACAGTTCACCCCCTACGAGCAGTACTTC.

The CDR3 nucleotides read TGTGCCAGCAACTTACCCTTAGGTGTGAACACTGAAGCTTTCTTT. It encodes CASNLPLGVNTEAFF. The chain couples TRBV5-5 to TRBJ1-1, with D unclear. Germline lookup yields CDR1 SGHKS and CDR2 YYEKEE (reference sequence). The CDR3 has 15 amino acids. V was pared by 6 bases and J by 0 bases, with 15 bases between.

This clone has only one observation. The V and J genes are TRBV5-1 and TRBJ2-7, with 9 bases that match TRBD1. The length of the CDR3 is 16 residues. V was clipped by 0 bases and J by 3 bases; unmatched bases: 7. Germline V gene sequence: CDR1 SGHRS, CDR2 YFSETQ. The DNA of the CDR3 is TGCGCCAGCAGCTTGGAAACAGGGGGCGCGATCTACGAGCAGTACTTC. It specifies CASSLETGGAIYEQYF.